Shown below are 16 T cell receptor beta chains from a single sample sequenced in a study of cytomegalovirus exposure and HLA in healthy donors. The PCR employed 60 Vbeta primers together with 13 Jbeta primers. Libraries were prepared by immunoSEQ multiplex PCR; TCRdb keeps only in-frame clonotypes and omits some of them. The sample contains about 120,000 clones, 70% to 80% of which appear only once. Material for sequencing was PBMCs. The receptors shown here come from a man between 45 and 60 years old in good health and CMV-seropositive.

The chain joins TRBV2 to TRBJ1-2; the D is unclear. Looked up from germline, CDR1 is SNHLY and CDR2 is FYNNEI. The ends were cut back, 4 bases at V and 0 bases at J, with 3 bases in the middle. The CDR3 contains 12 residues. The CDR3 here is CASSATNYGYTF. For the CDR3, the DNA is TGTGCCAGCAGTGCAACTAACTATGGCTACACCTTC.

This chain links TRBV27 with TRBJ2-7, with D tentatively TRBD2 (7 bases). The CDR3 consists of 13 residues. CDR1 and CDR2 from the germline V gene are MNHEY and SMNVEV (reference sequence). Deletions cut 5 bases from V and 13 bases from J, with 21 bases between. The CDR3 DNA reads TGTGCCAGCAGTCCCCGTCGGGCGGGGGCCATATACTTC. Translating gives CASSPRRAGAIYF.

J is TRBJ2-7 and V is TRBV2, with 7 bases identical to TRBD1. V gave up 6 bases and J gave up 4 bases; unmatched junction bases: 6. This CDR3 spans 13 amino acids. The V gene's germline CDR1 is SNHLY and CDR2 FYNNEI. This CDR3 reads CASSRQGRYEQYF. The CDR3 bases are TGTGCCAGCAGCAGACAGGGTCGGTACGAGCAGTACTTC.

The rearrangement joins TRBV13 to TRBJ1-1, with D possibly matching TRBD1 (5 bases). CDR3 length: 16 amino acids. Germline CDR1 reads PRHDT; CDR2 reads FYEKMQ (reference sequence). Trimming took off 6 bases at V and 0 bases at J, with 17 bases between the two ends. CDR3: CASRTSPGGVNTEAFF. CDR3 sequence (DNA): TGTGCCAGCAGAACCTCTCCGGGGGGGGTGAACACTGAAGCTTTCTTT.

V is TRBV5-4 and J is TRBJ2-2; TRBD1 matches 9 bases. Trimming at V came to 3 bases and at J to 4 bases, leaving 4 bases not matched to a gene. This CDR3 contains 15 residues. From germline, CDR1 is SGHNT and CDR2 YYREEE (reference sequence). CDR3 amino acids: CASSWDRVSTGELFF. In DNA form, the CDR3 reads TGTGCCAGCAGCTGGGACAGGGTTAGCACCGGGGAGCTGTTTTTT.

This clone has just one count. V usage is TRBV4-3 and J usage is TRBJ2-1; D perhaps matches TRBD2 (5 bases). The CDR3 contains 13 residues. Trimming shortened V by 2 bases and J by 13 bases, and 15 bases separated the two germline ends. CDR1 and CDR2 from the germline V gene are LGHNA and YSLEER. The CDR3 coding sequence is TGCGCCAGCAGCCAAAAGAGGGCGACCGGACAGTTCTTC. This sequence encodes CASSQKRATGQFF.

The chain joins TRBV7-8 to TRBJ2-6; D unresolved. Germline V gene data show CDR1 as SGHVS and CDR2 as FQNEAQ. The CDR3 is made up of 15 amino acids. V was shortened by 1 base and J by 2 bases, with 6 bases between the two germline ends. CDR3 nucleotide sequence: TGTGCCAGCAGCTTAGTACGGGCTGGGGCCAACGTCCTGACTTTC. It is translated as CASSLVRAGANVLTF.

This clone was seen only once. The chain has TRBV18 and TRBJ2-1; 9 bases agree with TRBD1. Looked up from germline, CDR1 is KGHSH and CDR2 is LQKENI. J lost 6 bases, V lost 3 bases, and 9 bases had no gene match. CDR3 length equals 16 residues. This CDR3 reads CASSPQGQGIVNEQFF. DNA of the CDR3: TGTGCCAGCTCACCGCAGGGACAGGGTATAGTCAATGAGCAGTTCTTC.

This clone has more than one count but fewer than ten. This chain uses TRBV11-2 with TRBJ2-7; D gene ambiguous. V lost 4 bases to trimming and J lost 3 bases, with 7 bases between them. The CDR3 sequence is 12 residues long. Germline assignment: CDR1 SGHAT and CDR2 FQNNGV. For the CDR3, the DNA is TGTGCCAGCAGCTCGAGTAACTACGAGCAGTACTTC. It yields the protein CASSSSNYEQYF. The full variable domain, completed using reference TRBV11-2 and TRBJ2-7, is EAGVAQSPRYKIIEKRQSVAFWCNPISGHATLYWYQQILGQGPKLLIQFQNNGVVDDSQLPKDRFSAERLKGVDSTLKIQPAKLEDSAVYLCASSSSNYEQYFGPGTRLTVT.

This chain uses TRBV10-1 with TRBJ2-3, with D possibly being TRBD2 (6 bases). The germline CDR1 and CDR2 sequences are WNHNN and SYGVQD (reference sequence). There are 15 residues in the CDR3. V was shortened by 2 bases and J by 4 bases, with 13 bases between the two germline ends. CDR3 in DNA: TGCGCCAGCAGTGAGCGGGGGTCCGGCCCAGATACGCAGTATTTT. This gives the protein CASSERGSGPDTQYF.

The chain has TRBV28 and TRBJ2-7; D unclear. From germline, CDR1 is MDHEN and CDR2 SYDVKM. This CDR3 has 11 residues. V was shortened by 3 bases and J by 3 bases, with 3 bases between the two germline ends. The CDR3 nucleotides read TGTGCCAGCAGTTTCCACTACGAGCAGTACTTC. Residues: CASSFHYEQYF.

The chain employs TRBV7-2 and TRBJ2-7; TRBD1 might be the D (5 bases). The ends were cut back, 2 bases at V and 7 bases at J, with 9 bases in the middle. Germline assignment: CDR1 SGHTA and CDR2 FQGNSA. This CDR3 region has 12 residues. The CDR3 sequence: CASSLTGREQYF. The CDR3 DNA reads TGTGCCAGCAGCTTAACAGGCAGGGAGCAGTACTTC.

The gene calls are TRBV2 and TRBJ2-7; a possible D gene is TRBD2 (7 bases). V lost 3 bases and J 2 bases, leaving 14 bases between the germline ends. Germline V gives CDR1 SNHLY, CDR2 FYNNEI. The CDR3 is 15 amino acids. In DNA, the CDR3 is TGTGCCAGCAGTGACGCGGGGGCACTTACCTACGAGCAGTACTTC. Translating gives CASSDAGALTYEQYF. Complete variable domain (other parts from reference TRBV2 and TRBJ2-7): EPEVTQTPSHQVTQMGQEVILRCVPISNHLYFYWYRQILGQKVEFLVSFYNNEISEKSEIFDDQFSVERPDGSNFTLKIRSTKLEDSAMYFCASSDAGALTYEQYFGPGTRLTVT.

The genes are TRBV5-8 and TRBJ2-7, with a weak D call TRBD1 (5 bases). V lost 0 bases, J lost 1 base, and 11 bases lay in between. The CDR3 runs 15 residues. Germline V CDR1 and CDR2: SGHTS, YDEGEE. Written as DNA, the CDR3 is TGTGCCAGCAGCTTGGTAGGGGCCGGATCCTACGAGCAGTACTTC. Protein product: CASSLVGAGSYEQYF.

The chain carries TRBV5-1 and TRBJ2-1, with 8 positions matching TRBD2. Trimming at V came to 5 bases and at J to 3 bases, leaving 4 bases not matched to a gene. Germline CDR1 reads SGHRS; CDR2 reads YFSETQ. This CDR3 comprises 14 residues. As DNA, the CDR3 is TGCGCCAGCAGAGTTACTAGCGGCTACAATGAGCAGTTCTTC. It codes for CASRVTSGYNEQFF.

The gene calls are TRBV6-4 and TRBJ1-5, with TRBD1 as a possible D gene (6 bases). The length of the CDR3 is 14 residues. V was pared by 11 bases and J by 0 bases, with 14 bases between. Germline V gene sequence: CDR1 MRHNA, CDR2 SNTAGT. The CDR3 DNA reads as TGTGCCCCTGACAGGTCCTATAGCAATCAGCCCCAGCATTTT. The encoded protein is CAPDRSYSNQPQHF.